This TCR beta chain derives from a study of cytomegalovirus exposure and HLA in healthy donors. Study summary: An early data release held around 80 million unique TCRs from HLA-typed donors.

Comment on this clone: What it binds is unknown.

It was with 60 Vbeta and 13 Jbeta primers that the PCR ran. Measured with immunoSEQ multiplex PCR; TCRdb has only the in-frame clones, and not every one. The table for this sample gives about 160,000 clones. Points from the study as a whole: The HLA-A and HLA-B alleles of most subjects were reportedly predicted accurately from TCR beta sequences. As a later analysis showed, a missense DCLRE1C variant was linked to trimming of TCR beta V- and J-genes.

The junction had 8 bases not matched to a gene; V was cut back by 0 bases and J by 6 bases. The CDR3 is made up of 16 amino acids. Germline V gives CDR1 SGHRS, CDR2 YFSETQ. The sequence was collected from a man aged 25-45 years in good health and CMV-seronegative. The chain uses TRBV5-1 and TRBJ1-5, with TRBD1 matching 8 bases. The sample comprised PBMCs. The CDR3 bases are TGCGCCAGCAGCTTGGGGACAGGGTTTGGCCGTCAGCCCCAGCATTTT. Translating it yields CASSLGTGFGRQPQHF.